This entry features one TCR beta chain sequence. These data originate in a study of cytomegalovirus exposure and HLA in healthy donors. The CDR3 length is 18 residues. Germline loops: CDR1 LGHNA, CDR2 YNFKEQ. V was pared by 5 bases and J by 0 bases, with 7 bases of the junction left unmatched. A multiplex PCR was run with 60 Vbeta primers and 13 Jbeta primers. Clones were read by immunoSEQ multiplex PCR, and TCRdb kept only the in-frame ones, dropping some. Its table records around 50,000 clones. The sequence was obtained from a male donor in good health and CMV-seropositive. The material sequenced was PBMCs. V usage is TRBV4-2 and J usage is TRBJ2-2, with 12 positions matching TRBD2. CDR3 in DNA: TGTGCCAGCAGCTTCCAGACTAGCGGGGGCGCGAACACCGGGGAGCTGTTTTTT. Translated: CASSFQTSGGANTGELFF.